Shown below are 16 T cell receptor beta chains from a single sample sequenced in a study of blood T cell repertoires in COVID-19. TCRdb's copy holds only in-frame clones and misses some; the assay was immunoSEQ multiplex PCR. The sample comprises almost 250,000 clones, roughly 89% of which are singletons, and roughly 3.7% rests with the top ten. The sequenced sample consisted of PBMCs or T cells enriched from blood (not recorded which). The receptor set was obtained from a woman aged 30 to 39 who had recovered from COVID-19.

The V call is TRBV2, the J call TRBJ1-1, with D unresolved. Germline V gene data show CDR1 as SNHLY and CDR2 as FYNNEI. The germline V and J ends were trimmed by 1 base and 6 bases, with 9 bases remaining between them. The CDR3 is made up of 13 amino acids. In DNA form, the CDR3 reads TGTGCCAGCAGTGAAGAAAGGAGTCCTGAAGCTTTCTTT. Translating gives CASSEERSPEAFF.

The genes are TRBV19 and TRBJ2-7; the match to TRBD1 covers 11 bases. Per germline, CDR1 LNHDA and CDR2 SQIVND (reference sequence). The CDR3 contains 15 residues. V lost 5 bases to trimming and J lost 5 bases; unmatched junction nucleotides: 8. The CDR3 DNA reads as TGTGCCAGTAGTCCCCGGACAGGGGGCATCAACGAGCAGTACTTC. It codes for CASSPRTGGINEQYF.

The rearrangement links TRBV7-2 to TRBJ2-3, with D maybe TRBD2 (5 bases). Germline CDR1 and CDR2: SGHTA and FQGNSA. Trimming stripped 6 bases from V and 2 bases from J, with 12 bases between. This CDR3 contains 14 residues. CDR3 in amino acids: CASRQGGPTDTQYF. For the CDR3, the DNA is TGTGCCAGCAGGCAAGGAGGTCCCACAGATACGCAGTATTTT.

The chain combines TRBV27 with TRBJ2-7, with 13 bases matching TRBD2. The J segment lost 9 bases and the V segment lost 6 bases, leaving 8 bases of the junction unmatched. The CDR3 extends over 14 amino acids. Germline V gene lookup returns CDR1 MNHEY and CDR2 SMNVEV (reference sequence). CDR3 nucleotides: TGTGCCAGCAGGGGACTAGCGGGGCTCGCCGTGCAGTACTTC. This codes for CASRGLAGLAVQYF.

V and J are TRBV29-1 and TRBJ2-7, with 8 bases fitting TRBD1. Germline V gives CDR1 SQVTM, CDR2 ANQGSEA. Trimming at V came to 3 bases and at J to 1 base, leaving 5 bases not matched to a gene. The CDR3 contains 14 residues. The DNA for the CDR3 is TGCAGCGTTGACCCTGGACAGGGTTCCTACGAGCAGTACTTC. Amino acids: CSVDPGQGSYEQYF.

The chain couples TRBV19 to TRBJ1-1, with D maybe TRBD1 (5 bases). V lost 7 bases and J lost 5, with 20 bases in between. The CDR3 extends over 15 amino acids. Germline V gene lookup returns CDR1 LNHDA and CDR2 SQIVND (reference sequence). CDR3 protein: CASIAGRWGETEAFF. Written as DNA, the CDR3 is TGTGCCAGTATAGCAGGGCGGTGGGGGGAGACTGAAGCTTTCTTT.

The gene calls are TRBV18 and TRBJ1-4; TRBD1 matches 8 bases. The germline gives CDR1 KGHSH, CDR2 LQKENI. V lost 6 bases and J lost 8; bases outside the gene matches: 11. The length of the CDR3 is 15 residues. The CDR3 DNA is TGTGCCAGCTCGCCCGGACAGGGCATCCAAGAAAAACTGTTTTTT. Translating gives CASSPGQGIQEKLFF.

The CDR3 loop reads CASSLSSGRSSGANVLTF. CDR3 nucleotide sequence: TGTGCCAGCAGCCTTTCTAGCGGAAGAAGCTCTGGGGCCAACGTCCTGACTTTC. The chain uses TRBV7-3 and TRBJ2-6, with TRBD2 identical over 7 bases. J lost 0 bases, V lost 5 bases, and 10 bases had no gene match. Germline V gene sequence: CDR1 SGHTA, CDR2 FQGTGA. The CDR3 is 18 residues long.

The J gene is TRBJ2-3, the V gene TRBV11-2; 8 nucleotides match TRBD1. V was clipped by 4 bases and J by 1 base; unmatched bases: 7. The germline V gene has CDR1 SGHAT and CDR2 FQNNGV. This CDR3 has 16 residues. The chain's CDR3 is CASSSYTGGGTDTQYF. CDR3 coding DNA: TGTGCCAGCAGCTCCTACACAGGGGGAGGCACAGATACGCAGTATTTT.

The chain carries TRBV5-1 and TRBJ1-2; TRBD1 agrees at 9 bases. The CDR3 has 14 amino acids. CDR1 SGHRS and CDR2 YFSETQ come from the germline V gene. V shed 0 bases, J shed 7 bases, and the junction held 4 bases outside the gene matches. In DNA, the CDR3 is TGCGCCAGCAGCTTGGAAGGACAGGGGTTTGGCTACACCTTC. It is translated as CASSLEGQGFGYTF.

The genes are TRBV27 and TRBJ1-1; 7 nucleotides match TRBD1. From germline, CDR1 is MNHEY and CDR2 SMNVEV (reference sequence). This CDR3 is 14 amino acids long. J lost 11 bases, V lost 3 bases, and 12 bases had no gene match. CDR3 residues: CASSFGTEPKRAFF. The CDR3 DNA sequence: TGTGCCAGCAGTTTCGGGACAGAACCAAAGCGGGCTTTCTTT.

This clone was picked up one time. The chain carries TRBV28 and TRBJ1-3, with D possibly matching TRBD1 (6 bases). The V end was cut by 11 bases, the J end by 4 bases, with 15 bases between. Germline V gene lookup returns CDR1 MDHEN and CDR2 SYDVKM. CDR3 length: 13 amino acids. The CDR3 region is CAGAKQGGNTIYF. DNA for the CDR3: TGTGCCGGCGCCAAACAGGGAGGAAACACCATATATTTT. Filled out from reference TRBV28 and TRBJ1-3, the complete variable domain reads DVKVTQSSRYLVKRTGEKVFLECVQDMDHENMFWYRQDPGLGLRLIYFSYDVKMKEKGDIPEGYSVSREKKERFSLILESASTNQTSMYLCAGAKQGGNTIYFGEGSWLTVV.

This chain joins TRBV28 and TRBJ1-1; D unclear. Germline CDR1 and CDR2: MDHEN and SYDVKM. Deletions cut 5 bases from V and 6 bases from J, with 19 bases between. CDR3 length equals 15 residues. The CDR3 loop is CASSAHGRSPPEAFF. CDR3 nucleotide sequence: TGTGCCAGCAGTGCTCACGGTCGATCCCCTCCTGAAGCTTTCTTT.

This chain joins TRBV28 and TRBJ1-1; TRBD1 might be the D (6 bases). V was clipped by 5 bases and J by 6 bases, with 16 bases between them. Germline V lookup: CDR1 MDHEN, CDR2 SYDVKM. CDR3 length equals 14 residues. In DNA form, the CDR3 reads TGTGCCAGCAGTCCAGGGGCACGAATCGCTGAAGCTTTCTTT. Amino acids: CASSPGARIAEAFF.

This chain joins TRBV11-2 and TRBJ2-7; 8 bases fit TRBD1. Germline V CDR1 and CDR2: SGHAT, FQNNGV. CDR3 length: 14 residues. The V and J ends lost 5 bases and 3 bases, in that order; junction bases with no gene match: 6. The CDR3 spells CASSRYRGDYEQYF. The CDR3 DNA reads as TGTGCCAGCAGCCGATACAGGGGGGACTACGAGCAGTACTTC. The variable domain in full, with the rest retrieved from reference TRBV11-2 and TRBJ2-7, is EAGVAQSPRYKIIEKRQSVAFWCNPISGHATLYWYQQILGQGPKLLIQFQNNGVVDDSQLPKDRFSAERLKGVDSTLKIQPAKLEDSAVYLCASSRYRGDYEQYFGPGTRLTVT.

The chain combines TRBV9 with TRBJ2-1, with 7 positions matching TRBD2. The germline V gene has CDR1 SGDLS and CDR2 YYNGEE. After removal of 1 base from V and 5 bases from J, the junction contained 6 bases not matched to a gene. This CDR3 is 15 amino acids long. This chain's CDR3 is CASSVKLADHNEQFF. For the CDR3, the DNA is TGTGCCAGCAGCGTAAAGCTAGCGGACCACAATGAGCAGTTCTTC. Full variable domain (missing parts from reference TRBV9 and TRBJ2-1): DSGVTQTPKHLITATGQRVTLRCSPRSGDLSVYWYQQSLDQGLQFLIQYYNGEERAKGNILERFSAQQFPDLHSELNLSSLELGDSALYFCASSVKLADHNEQFFGPGTRLTVL.